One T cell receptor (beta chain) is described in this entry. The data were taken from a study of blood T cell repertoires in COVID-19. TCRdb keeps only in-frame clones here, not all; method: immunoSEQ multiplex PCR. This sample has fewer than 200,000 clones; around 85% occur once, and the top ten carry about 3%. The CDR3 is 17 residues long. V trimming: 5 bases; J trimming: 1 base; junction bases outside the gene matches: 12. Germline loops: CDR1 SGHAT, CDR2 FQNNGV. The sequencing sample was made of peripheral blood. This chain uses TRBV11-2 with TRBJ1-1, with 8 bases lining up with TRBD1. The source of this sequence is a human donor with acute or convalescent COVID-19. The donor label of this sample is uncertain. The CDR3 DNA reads TGTGCCAGCAGCGCAGCGTCCGGCAGGGGGCCGAACACTGAAGCTTTCTTT. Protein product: CASSAASGRGPNTEAFF. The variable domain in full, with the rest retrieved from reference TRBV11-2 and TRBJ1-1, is EAGVAQSPRYKIIEKRQSVAFWCNPISGHATLYWYQQILGQGPKLLIQFQNNGVVDDSQLPKDRFSAERLKGVDSTLKIQPAKLEDSAVYLCASSAASGRGPNTEAFFGQGTRLTVV.